The rows below give T cell receptor beta chains drawn from one sample of a study of shared clonotypes between healthy human individuals. Data came from immunoSEQ multiplex PCR; TCRdb stores just in-frame clones and leaves some out. The sample comprises some 2,100,000 clones, about 92% of which are singletons, and 1.5% to 2% rests with the top ten. The sequencing sample was made of naive CD8+ T cells from PBMCs. These receptor sequences come from a man in his late teens or twenties in good health. Some clones in this sample may be carry-over from other donors' samples. Both conserved end residues are part of each CDR3. The D gene is left open where the match is weak. Clone size, where shown, is once, few, many, or a class for clones that have expanded.

size,D,length,V,J,CDR3,DNA
.,TRBD1,16,TRBV29-1,TRBJ2-1,CSVPRTGGWSGDEQFF,TGCAGCGTCCCCAGGACAGGGGGCTGGTCAGGCGATGAGCAGTTCTTC
.,.,13,TRBV7-9,TRBJ2-7,CASSQAGSYEQYF,TGTGCCAGCAGCCAGGCAGGGTCGTACGAGCAGTACTTC
.,.,15,TRBV4-2,TRBJ1-2,CASSQEHRVPHGYTF,TGTGCCAGCAGCCAAGAGCACAGGGTCCCCCATGGCTACACCTTC
.,.,13,TRBV28,TRBJ2-7,CASSTPRAYEQYF,TGTGCCAGCAGTACCCCACGAGCCTACGAGCAGTACTTC
.,.,16,TRBV6-4,TRBJ2-1,CASSPLGSGPYNEQFF,TGTGCCAGCAGCCCACTAGGGTCAGGACCCTACAATGAGCAGTTCTTC
.,.,14,TRBV5-6,TRBJ2-7,CASSLGTASYEQYF,TGTGCCAGCAGCCTTGGGACGGCCTCCTACGAGCAGTACTTC
.,.,14,TRBV11-2,TRBJ1-2,CASTKTRGGDGYTF,TGTGCCAGCACTAAAACCAGAGGGGGGGATGGCTACACCTTC
.,.,19,TRBV4-3,TRBJ2-2,CASSQTWDHIARETGELFF,TGCGCCAGCAGCCAAACGTGGGACCACATCGCGCGCGAGACCGGGGAGCTGTTTTTT
few,.,13,TRBV14,TRBJ2-1,CASSPGLYNEQFF,TGTGCCAGCAGCCCGGGACTGTACAATGAGCAGTTCTTC
.,TRBD2,15,TRBV9,TRBJ2-5,CASSVGGSGGETQYF,TGTGCCAGCAGCGTAGGCGGGAGCGGTGGAGAGACCCAGTACTTC
few,.,15,TRBV9,TRBJ1-1,CASSPRTVMNTEAFF,TGTGCCAGCAGCCCAAGGACGGTAATGAACACTGAAGCTTTCTTT
.,TRBD1,16,TRBV7-9,TRBJ1-4,CASSSAGQGSGEKLFF,TGTGCCAGCAGCTCAGCCGGACAGGGAAGTGGTGAAAAACTGTTTTTT
.,TRBD2,17,TRBV13,TRBJ2-7,CASSLDAGLAGGDEQYF,TGTGCCAGCAGCTTAGACGCGGGACTAGCGGGAGGGGACGAGCAGTACTTC
.,.,13,TRBV28,TRBJ1-1,CASRRLEDTEAFF,TGTGCCAGCAGAAGACTGGAAGACACTGAAGCTTTCTTT
.,.,14,TRBV11-2,TRBJ2-1,CASSSRDAYNEQFF,TGTGCCAGCAGCTCCCGGGACGCCTACAATGAGCAGTTCTTC
.,TRBD2,15,TRBV9,TRBJ2-1,CASSVGAGGQDEQFF,TGTGCCAGCAGCGTAGGTGCGGGAGGCCAGGATGAGCAGTTCTTC
.,TRBD2,14,TRBV27,TRBJ2-7,CASSLLASGYEQYF,TGTGCCAGCAGTTTATTAGCTAGCGGTTACGAGCAGTACTTC
.,TRBD2,16,TRBV10-3,TRBJ2-7,CAISDPGLGRWYEQYF,TGTGCCATCAGTGACCCCGGACTAGGTCGGTGGTACGAGCAGTACTTC
.,TRBD1,15,TRBV19,TRBJ2-7,CASSIGDRKRYEQYF,TGTGCCAGTAGTATCGGGGACAGAAAAAGATACGAGCAGTACTTC
.,.,14,TRBV10-3,TRBJ2-2,CAISHRVGAGELFF,TGTGCCATCAGTCACAGAGTGGGCGCCGGGGAGCTGTTTTTT
.,TRBD1,15,TRBV11-2,TRBJ2-5,CASSLGQGLVETQYF,TGTGCCAGCAGCTTGGGACAGGGCTTGGTGGAGACCCAGTACTTC
.,.,19,TRBV7-2,TRBJ2-2,CASSLGPSAIPLNTGELFF,TGTGCCAGCAGCTTAGGGCCCTCAGCCATCCCCTTGAACACCGGGGAGCTGTTTTTT
.,.,12,TRBV13,TRBJ2-7,CASSLTATGTYF,TGTGCCAGCAGCCTGACTGCTACTGGGACTTACTTC
.,.,15,TRBV10-3,TRBJ2-1,CAITDLAREGNEQFF,TGTGCCATCACCGACCTAGCGAGGGAAGGTAATGAGCAGTTCTTC
.,.,16,TRBV7-2,TRBJ2-7,CASSLAPRATSYEQYF,TGTGCCAGCAGCTTAGCGCCCAGGGCTACCTCCTACGAGCAGTACTTC
.,TRBD1,15,TRBV5-1,TRBJ1-1,CASSLWTGQAVEAFF,TGCGCCAGCAGCCTGTGGACAGGTCAGGCGGTTGAAGCTTTCTTT
.,.,15,TRBV19,TRBJ2-1,CASSISSAMYNEQFF,TGTGCCAGTAGTATAAGTAGCGCCATGTACAATGAGCAGTTCTTC